Presented here are 21 T cell receptor beta chains from one specimen sequenced in a study of Ad26.COV2.S vaccination and SARS-CoV-2 variants. Sequencing was performed with immunoSEQ multiplex PCR; in TCRdb, only in-frame clones are kept and a portion is missing. The sample contains roughly 380,000 clones, about 91% of which appear only once. The material sequenced was peripheral blood, taken after recovery from COVID-19. The receptors stem from a human donor who had recovered from COVID-19.

This chain uses TRBV4-1 with TRBJ1-1; D is perhaps TRBD1 (5 bases). The CDR3 loop spans 16 amino acids. V dropped 3 bases and J dropped 1 base, with 15 bases sitting between them. Germline CDR1 MGHRA, CDR2 YSYEKL. CDR3 loop: CASSHGRDGGNTEAFF. The CDR3 nucleotides read TGCGCCAGCAGCCATGGTCGGGACGGCGGGAACACTGAAGCTTTCTTT.

The genes are TRBV5-6 and TRBJ1-2; D is ambiguous. The V and J ends lost 4 bases and 7 bases respectively, with 17 bases between them. The CDR3 runs 14 residues. Germline assignment: CDR1 SGHDT and CDR2 YYEEEE. The CDR3 nucleotides are TGTGCCAGCAGCACACGCGTTGGGTCGGCTGGCTACACCTTC. Residues: CASSTRVGSAGYTF.

The rearrangement links TRBV7-9 to TRBJ2-7; unclear D gene. V was shortened by 5 bases and J by 6 bases, with 17 bases between the two germline ends. The length of the CDR3 is 14 residues. CDR1 is SEHNR, CDR2 FQNEAQ, per germline (reference sequence). CDR3 in DNA: TGTGCCAGCAGCACTATGGGAATTTCGAGCGAGCAGTACTTC. Protein product: CASSTMGISSEQYF.

The chain links TRBV13 to TRBJ2-2; 11 nucleotides agree with TRBD1. CDR1 PRHDT and CDR2 FYEKMQ come from the germline V gene (reference sequence). V lost 5 bases, J lost 6 bases, and 11 bases stayed unmatched. The CDR3 consists of 17 residues. In DNA, the CDR3 is TGTGCCAGCAGCACATATCCCGGGACAGGGGGAGCCGGGGAGCTGTTTTTT. Its translation is CASSTYPGTGGAGELFF.

Notes on this clone: A read error may produce the germline difference seen at one junction end. The rearrangement links TRBV9 to TRBJ1-5, with 9 bases identical to TRBD1. This CDR3 is built from 14 residues. Germline V gives CDR1 SGDLS, CDR2 YYNGEE. The CDR3 region has the DNA TGTGCCAGCAGCGTTACAGGGGGCAACCAGCCCCAGCATTTT. Amino acids: CASSVTGGNQPQHF.

The chain couples TRBV6-1 to TRBJ1-1; D gene uncertain. The germline V gene has CDR1 MNHNS and CDR2 SASEGT. The length of the CDR3 is 11 residues. V was cut by 2 bases and J by 8 bases, with 6 bases left in between. The DNA for the CDR3 is TGTGCCAGCAGTGAATGGCGGGAAGCTTTCTTT. Protein: CASSEWREAFF.

The chain joins TRBV6-1 to TRBJ2-3; D is uncertain. The CDR3 consists of 14 residues. V gave up 2 bases and J gave up 2 bases, with 8 bases separating them. CDR1 and CDR2 from the germline V gene are MNHNS and SASEGT. CDR3 region: CASSETTYTDTQYF. CDR3 DNA sequence: TGTGCCAGCAGTGAAACTACTTACACAGATACGCAGTATTTT.

This clone was seen a single time. The chain couples TRBV7-6 to TRBJ2-5, with TRBD1 as a possible D gene (5 bases). This CDR3 has 14 residues. Germline assignment: CDR1 SGHVS and CDR2 FNYEAQ. Deletions cut 1 base from V and 0 bases from J, with 6 bases between. This CDR3 is CASSLGGYQETQYF. The CDR3 DNA reads as TGTGCCAGCAGCTTAGGGGGCTACCAAGAGACCCAGTACTTC.

This chain uses TRBV18 with TRBJ1-2; D gene ambiguous. Trimming stripped 3 bases from V and 0 bases from J, with 17 bases between. CDR1 is KGHSH, CDR2 LQKENI, per germline. The CDR3 loop spans 17 amino acids. The DNA of the CDR3 is TGTGCCAGCTCACCGCTGACCAGCACCGAAGCTAACTATGGCTACACCTTC. Its translation is CASSPLTSTEANYGYTF.

The chain couples TRBV29-1 to TRBJ2-5; the D call may be TRBD1 or TRBD2 (6 bases each). With 3 bases removed from V and 3 bases from J, the gap between germline ends came to 11 bases. The CDR3 is 13 residues long. CDR1 and CDR2 (germline): SQVTM, ANQGSEA. The CDR3 protein is CSVDKGGKETQYF. CDR3 nucleotides: TGCAGCGTTGATAAGGGGGGAAAAGAGACCCAGTACTTC.

V is TRBV5-1 and J is TRBJ1-6; weak D call: TRBD1 (6 bases). Germline lookup yields CDR1 SGHRS and CDR2 YFSETQ. The length of the CDR3 is 13 residues. V gave up 7 bases and J gave up 10 bases, with 15 bases separating them. The CDR3 nucleotides read TGCGCCAGCGCTCAGGGGTTTGAATCACCCCTCCACTTT. Translated, it gives CASAQGFESPLHF.

The chain has TRBV6-5 and TRBJ1-2, with a tentative D call TRBD1 (6 bases). The ends were cut back, 6 bases at V and 10 bases at J, with 21 bases in the middle. Germline CDR1 reads MNHEY; CDR2 reads SVGAGI. The CDR3 consists of 14 residues. The CDR3 sequence is CASRREGTLSPYTF. The CDR3, as DNA: TGTGCCAGCAGGCGGGAGGGGACACTTTCGCCCTACACCTTC.

As DNA, the CDR3 is TGTGCCAGTAGCAACGGAGGGGGCGCGAACACCGGGGAGCTGTTTTTT. Protein: CASSNGGGANTGELFF. The chain recombines TRBV19 with TRBJ2-2; D perhaps matches TRBD1 (7 bases). The CDR3 contains 16 residues. CDR1 and CDR2 (germline): LNHDA, SQIVND (reference sequence). V lost 6 bases and J 0 bases, leaving 14 bases between the germline ends.

The gene calls are TRBV2 and TRBJ2-7; 8 positions match TRBD1. Germline CDR1 reads SNHLY; CDR2 reads FYNNEI. The CDR3 extends over 14 amino acids. The J segment lost 2 bases and the V segment lost 6 bases, leaving 6 bases of the junction unmatched. The chain's CDR3 is CASRDGQGAYEQYF. The DNA of the CDR3 is TGTGCCAGCAGGGACGGACAGGGAGCCTACGAGCAGTACTTC.

J is TRBJ2-7 and V is TRBV6-1; 10 bases line up with TRBD2. The CDR3 covers 15 residues. The trim removed 2 bases at V and 3 bases at J, leaving 4 bases unmatched. Germline loops: CDR1 MNHNS, CDR2 SASEGT. CDR3 in DNA: TGTGCCAGCAGTGAAAGAACTAGCGGGGACTACGAGCAGTACTTC. The encoded protein is CASSERTSGDYEQYF.

The chain joins TRBV7-2 to TRBJ1-2; 7 bases line up with TRBD1. The CDR3 has 17 amino acids. In germline, CDR1 is SGHTA, CDR2 FQGNSA. V gave up 1 base and J gave up 4 bases; unmatched junction bases: 12. CDR3 nucleotide sequence: TGTGCCAGCAGCTTAGAGGACAGGCCTTTCAGCGTCTATGGCTACACCTTC. Its translation: CASSLEDRPFSVYGYTF.

This chain joins TRBV5-4 and TRBJ2-5; tentatively, D is TRBD1 (6 bases). The CDR3 has 15 amino acids. Trimming took off 3 bases at V and 0 bases at J, with 12 bases between the two ends. In germline, CDR1 is SGHNT, CDR2 YYREEE (reference sequence). The CDR3 nucleotides are TGTGCCAGCAGCTCCAGGGGTCGGTACCAAGAGACCCAGTACTTC. It yields the protein CASSSRGRYQETQYF. Based on the CDR3 plus reference TRBV5-4 and TRBJ2-5, the full variable domain is ETGVTQSPTHLIKTRGQQVTLRCSSQSGHNTVSWYQQALGQGPQFIFQYYREEENGRGNFPPRFSGLQFPNYSSELNVNALELDDSALYLCASSSRGRYQETQYFGPGTRLLVL.

The rearrangement uses TRBV11-2 and TRBJ2-2; D not resolved. Trimming cost V 1 base and J 6 bases, with 15 bases left between them. The CDR3 totals 16 residues. Germline-derived CDR1 and CDR2 are SGHAT and FQNNGV. CDR3 region: CASSLVGFDPAGELFF. The CDR3 bases are TGTGCCAGCAGCTTAGTGGGCTTCGACCCCGCCGGGGAGCTGTTTTTT.

The genes are TRBV9 and TRBJ2-1; 9 bases line up with TRBD1. This CDR3 has 15 amino acids. Germline loops: CDR1 SGDLS, CDR2 YYNGEE. Losses at the gene ends were 3 bases for V and 4 bases for J; bases not matched to a gene: 5. The CDR3 reads CASSGWTGVYNEQFF. CDR3 sequence (DNA): TGTGCCAGCAGCGGTTGGACAGGGGTTTACAATGAGCAGTTCTTC.

This chain links TRBV29-1 with TRBJ2-1, with 9 bases that match TRBD1. V was clipped by 6 bases and J by 5 bases; unmatched bases: 2. The CDR3 loop spans 12 amino acids. The germline V gene has CDR1 SQVTM and CDR2 ANQGSEA. In nucleotides, the CDR3 is TGCAGCGTGGGACAGGGTAACAATGAGCAGTTCTTC. Residues: CSVGQGNNEQFF.

This rearrangement joins TRBV7-9 to TRBJ2-1, with a possible D match to TRBD2 (5 bases). The CDR3 spans 12 residues. The V and J ends lost 5 bases and 9 bases respectively, with 11 bases between them. The V gene's germline CDR1 is SEHNR and CDR2 FQNEAQ (reference sequence). The CDR3 DNA follows: TGTGCCAGCAGCCGTAGCGCTGTTGAGCAGTTCTTC. It is translated as CASSRSAVEQFF.